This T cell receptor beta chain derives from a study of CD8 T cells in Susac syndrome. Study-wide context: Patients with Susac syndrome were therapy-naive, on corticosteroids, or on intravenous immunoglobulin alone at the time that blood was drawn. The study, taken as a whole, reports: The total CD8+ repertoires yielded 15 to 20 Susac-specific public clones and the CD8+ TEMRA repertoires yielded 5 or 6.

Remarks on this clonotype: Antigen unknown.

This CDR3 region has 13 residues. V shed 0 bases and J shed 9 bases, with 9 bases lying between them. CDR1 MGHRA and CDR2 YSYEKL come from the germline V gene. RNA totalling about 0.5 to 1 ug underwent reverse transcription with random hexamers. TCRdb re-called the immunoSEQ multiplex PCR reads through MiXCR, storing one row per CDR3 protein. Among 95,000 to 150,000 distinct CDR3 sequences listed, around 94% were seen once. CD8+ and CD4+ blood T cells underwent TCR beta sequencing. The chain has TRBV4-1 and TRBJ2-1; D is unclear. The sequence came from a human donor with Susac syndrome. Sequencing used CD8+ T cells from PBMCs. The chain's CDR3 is CASSQEGPTEQFF. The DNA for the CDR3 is TGCGCCAGCAGCCAAGAGGGTCCGACTGAGCAGTTCTTC.